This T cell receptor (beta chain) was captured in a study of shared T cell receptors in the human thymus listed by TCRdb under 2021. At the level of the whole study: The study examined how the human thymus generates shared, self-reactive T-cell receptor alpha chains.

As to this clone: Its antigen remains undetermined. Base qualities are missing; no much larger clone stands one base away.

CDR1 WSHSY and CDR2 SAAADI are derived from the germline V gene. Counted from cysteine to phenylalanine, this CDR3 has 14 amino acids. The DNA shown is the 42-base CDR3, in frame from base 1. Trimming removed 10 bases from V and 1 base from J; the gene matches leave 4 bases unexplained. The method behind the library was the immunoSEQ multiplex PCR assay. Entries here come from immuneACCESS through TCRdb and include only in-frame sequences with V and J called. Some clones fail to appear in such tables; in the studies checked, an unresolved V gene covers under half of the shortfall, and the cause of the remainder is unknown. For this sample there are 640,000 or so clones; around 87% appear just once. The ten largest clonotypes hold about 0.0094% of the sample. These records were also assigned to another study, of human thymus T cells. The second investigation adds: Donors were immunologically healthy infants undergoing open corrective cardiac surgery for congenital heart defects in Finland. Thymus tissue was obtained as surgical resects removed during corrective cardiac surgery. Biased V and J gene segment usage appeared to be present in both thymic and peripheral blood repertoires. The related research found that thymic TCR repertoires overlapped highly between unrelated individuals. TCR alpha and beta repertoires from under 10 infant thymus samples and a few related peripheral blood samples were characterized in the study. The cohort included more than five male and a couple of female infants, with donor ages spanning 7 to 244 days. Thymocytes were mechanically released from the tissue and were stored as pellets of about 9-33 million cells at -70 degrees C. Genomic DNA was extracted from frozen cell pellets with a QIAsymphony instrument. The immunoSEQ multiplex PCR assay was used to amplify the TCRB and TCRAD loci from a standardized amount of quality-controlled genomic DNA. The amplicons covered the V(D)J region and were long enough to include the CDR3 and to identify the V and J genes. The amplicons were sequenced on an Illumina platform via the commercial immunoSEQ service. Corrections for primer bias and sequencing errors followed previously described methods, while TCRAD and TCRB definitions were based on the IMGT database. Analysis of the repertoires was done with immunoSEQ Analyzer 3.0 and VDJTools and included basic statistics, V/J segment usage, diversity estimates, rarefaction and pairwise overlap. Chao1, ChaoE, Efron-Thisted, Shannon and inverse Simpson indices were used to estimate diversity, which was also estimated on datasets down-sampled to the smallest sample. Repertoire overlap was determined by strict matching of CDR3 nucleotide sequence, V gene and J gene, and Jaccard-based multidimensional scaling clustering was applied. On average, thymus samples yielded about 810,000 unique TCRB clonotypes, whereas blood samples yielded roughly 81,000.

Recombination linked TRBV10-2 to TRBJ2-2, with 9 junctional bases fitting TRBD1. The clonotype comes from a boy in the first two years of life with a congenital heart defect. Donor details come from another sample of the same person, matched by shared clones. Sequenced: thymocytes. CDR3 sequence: CATRTGENTGELFF. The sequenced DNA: TGCGCCACCCGGACAGGGGAGAACACCGGGGAGCTGTTTTTT.